A selection of T cell receptor beta chains follows, all from one sample in a study of blood T cells in healthy people across ages. Via MiXCR, TCRdb re-called the 5' RACE reads, giving one row per CDR3 protein. The table has around 520,000 distinct CDR3 sequences, about 25% seen once; the top ten hold approximately 3.3%. These data were also reused for a study on T cells of mothers and their children.

Input material: blood. These receptors were obtained from a boy under 10 years old in good health. Each CDR3 is given with its conserved first and last residue. The order of the fields is V gene, J gene, clone size, CDR3 protein. Clone size, where shown, is once, few, many, or a class for clones that have expanded.

V: TRBV12-3/TRBV12-4; J: TRBJ2-1; size: few; CDR3: CASTAGLSWSSYNEQFF
V: TRBV7-2; J: -; size: -; CDR3: CASSPRRGGWYNEQFF
V: TRBV7-8; J: TRBJ2-3; size: -; CDR3: CASSLERITQYF
V: TRBV29-1; J: TRBJ2-5; size: many; CDR3: CSVSGTERETQYF
V: TRBV5-1; J: TRBJ1-4; size: -; CDR3: CASSVTGGTSEKLFF
V: TRBV7-9; J: TRBJ2-7; size: few; CDR3: CASSLNDRDGEQYF
V: TRBV6-2/TRBV6-3; J: TRBJ2-1; size: -; CDR3: CASRAGLFAPKRSYNEQFF
V: TRBV29-1; J: TRBJ1-2; size: once; CDR3: CSVEDRIQNGYTF
V: TRBV3-1; J: TRBJ1-3; size: -; CDR3: CASSLNRNTIYF
V: TRBV6-6; J: TRBJ2-5; size: -; CDR3: CASSYSGDQETQYF
V: TRBV20-1; J: TRBJ2-1; size: few; CDR3: CSARVLADSHNEQFF
V: TRBV12-3/TRBV12-4; J: TRBJ2-3; size: -; CDR3: CASRSLSGGTDTQYF
V: TRBV24-1; J: TRBJ2-1; size: -; CDR3: CATSVIRLYEFF
V: TRBV7-9; J: TRBJ2-1; size: -; CDR3: CASSSRPTRPVYNEQFF
V: TRBV10-3; J: TRBJ2-3; size: -; CDR3: CAISVVAGDTDTQYF